Presented here are 7 T cell receptor beta chains from one specimen sequenced in a study of cytotoxic CD8 clonotypes in ibrutinib-treated CLL. Generated by immunoSEQ multiplex PCR, the TCRdb table keeps only in-frame clones and is missing some. The table includes about 120,000 clones, 55% to 75% detected once. Sequencing used PBMCs, obtained after 24 months of ibrutinib treatment. The receptors were sampled from a human donor with chronic lymphocytic leukemia.

The table lists this clone with a few counts. The chain has TRBV5-1 and TRBJ2-3, with D uncertain. Germline V CDR1 and CDR2: SGHRS, YFSETQ. The CDR3 sequence is 13 residues long. The ends were cut back, 5 bases at V and 0 bases at J, with 7 bases in the middle. As DNA, the CDR3 is TGCGCCAGCAGGAGCGATAGCACAGATACGCAGTATTTT. This encodes CASRSDSTDTQYF.

In its sample, this clone was seen a few times. The chain recombines TRBV18 with TRBJ1-6, with 9 bases matching TRBD1. This CDR3 has 15 residues. V gave up 3 bases and J gave up 10 bases; unmatched junction bases: 7. CDR1 KGHSH and CDR2 LQKENI come from the germline V gene. As DNA, the CDR3 is TGTGCCAGCTCACCGCTGGACAGGGGAAAATCACCCCTCCACTTT. Its translation is CASSPLDRGKSPLHF. The full variable domain, in which reference TRBV18 and TRBJ1-6 provide the parts outside the CDR3, is NAGVMQNPRHLVRRRGQEARLRCSPMKGHSHVYWYRQLPEEGLKFMVYLQKENIIDESGMPKERFSAEFPKEGPSILRIQQVVRGDSAAYFCASSPLDRGKSPLHFGNGTRLTVT.

V usage is TRBV9 and J usage is TRBJ1-5; D uncertain. The germline V gene has CDR1 SGDLS and CDR2 YYNGEE. V shed 7 bases and J shed 3 bases, with 11 bases lying between them. The CDR3 has 13 residues. Here the CDR3 DNA reads TGTGCCAGCGAAAGAGGGTTCAATCAGCCCCAGCATTTT. The encoded protein is CASERGFNQPQHF. Using reference TRBV9 and TRBJ1-5 for the parts outside the CDR3, the full variable domain is DSGVTQTPKHLITATGQRVTLRCSPRSGDLSVYWYQQSLDQGLQFLIQYYNGEERAKGNILERFSAQQFPDLHSELNLSSLELGDSALYFCASERGFNQPQHFGDGTRLSIL.

This chain uses TRBV5-1 with TRBJ2-7, with TRBD1 matching 8 bases. The germline V gene has CDR1 SGHRS and CDR2 YFSETQ. With 4 bases clipped from V and 2 bases from J, the junction kept 8 bases outside the gene matches. The CDR3 totals 15 residues. The CDR3 DNA reads TGCGCCAGCAGCCTGAGGACAGGGAAACCCTACGAGCAGTACTTC. It translates to CASSLRTGKPYEQYF.

The CDR3 nucleotides read TGTGCCAGCAGCTTTGGACGGCTCCCTGAAGCTTTCTTT. This gives the protein CASSFGRLPEAFF. The chain uses TRBV5-6 and TRBJ1-1; D unresolved. Trimming cost V 2 bases and J 6 bases, with 11 bases left between them. CDR1 and CDR2 from the germline V gene are SGHDT and YYEEEE. The CDR3 covers 13 residues.

This clone was counted between two and nine times. The gene calls are TRBV19 and TRBJ1-5, with D unclear. Germline-derived CDR1 and CDR2 are LNHDA and SQIVND (reference sequence). V lost 2 bases and J lost 4, with 0 bases in between. The CDR3 sequence is 11 residues long. DNA of the CDR3: TGTGCCAGTAGTATAAATCAGCCCCAGCATTTT. Its protein is CASSINQPQHF.

The table lists this clone with a few counts. V and J are TRBV9 and TRBJ2-1; TRBD1 matches 7 bases. With V trimmed by 3 bases and J by 9 bases, 6 bases remained unmatched. This CDR3 is built from 13 residues. Per germline, CDR1 SGDLS and CDR2 YYNGEE. The CDR3 DNA reads as TGTGCCAGCAGCGAGGGGGCTTATGGTGAGCAGTTCTTC. It specifies CASSEGAYGEQFF.